This T cell receptor beta chain is drawn from a study of blood T cell repertoires in COVID-19. Study-wide background: Acute and convalescent COVID-19 samples came from the United States, Italy and Spain. In each case, the material was cDNA or gDNA derived from T cells, B-cell-depleted T cells, or PBMCs.

The CDR3 totals 16 residues. Trimming took off 5 bases at V and 0 bases at J, with 14 bases between the two ends. CDR1 is SGHVS, CDR2 FNYEAQ, per germline. How the authors handled the data: Estimation of nucleated cell counts relied on the amplification of reference gene primers. This table comes from immunoSEQ multiplex PCR, and its TCRdb copy is limited to in-frame clones, with some not included. That table gives V, J and clone size, and the DNA gave D and trimming. The repertoire consists of about 73,000 clones, with 65% to 85% occurring once and the leading ten covering around 2.3%. The sample was peripheral blood. This chain links TRBV7-6 with TRBJ1-3; D remains unclear. This receptor was identified in a man older than 75 with active or convalescent COVID-19. The CDR3 DNA reads as TGTGCCAGCAGCCCCCGACAAATTCTCTCTGGAAACACCATATATTTT. Translating it yields CASSPRQILSGNTIYF.